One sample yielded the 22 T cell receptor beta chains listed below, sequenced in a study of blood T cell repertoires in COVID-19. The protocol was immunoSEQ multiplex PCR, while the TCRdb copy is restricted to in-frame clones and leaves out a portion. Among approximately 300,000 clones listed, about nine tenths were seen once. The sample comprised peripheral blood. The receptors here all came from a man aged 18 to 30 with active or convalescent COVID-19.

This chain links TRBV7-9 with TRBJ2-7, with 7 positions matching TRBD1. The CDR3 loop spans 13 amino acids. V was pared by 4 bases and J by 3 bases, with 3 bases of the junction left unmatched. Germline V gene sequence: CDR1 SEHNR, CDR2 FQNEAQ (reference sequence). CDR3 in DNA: TGTGCCAGCAGCTCTGCAGGGGGCTACGAGCAGTACTTC. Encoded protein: CASSSAGGYEQYF.

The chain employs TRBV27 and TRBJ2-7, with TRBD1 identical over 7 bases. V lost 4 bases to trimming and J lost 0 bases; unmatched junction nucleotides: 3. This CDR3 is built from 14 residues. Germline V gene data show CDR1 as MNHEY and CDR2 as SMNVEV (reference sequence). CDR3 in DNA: TGTGCCAGCAGTTCCGCAGGGGGCTCCTACGAGCAGTACTTC. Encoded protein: CASSSAGGSYEQYF.

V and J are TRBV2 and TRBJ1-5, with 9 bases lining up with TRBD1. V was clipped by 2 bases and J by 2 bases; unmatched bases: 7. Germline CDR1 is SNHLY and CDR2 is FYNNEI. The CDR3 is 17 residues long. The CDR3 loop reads CASSERDRVQRNQPQHF. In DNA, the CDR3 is TGTGCCAGCAGTGAAAGGGACAGGGTACAACGCAATCAGCCCCAGCATTTT. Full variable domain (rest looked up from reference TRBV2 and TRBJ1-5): EPEVTQTPSHQVTQMGQEVILRCVPISNHLYFYWYRQILGQKVEFLVSFYNNEISEKSEIFDDQFSVERPDGSNFTLKIRSTKLEDSAMYFCASSERDRVQRNQPQHFGDGTRLSIL.

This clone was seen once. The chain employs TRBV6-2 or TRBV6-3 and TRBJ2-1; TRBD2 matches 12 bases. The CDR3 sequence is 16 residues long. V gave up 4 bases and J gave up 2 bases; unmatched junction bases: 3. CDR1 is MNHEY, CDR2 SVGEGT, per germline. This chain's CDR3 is CASSSPSGGAYNEQFF. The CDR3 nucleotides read TGTGCCAGCAGTTCGCCTAGCGGGGGGGCCTACAATGAGCAGTTCTTC.

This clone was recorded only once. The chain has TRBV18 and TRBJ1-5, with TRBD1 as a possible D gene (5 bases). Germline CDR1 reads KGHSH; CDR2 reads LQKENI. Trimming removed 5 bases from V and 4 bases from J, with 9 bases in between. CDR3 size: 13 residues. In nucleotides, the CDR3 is TGTGCCAGCTCAACCGACAGAAATCAGCCCCAGCATTTT. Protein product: CASSTDRNQPQHF.

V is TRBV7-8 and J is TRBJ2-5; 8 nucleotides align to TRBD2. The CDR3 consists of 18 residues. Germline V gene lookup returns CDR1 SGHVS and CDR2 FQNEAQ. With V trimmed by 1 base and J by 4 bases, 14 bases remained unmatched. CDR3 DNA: TGTGCCAGCAGCTTAGAGGTAGCGGGGAACCCCTTGGGAGAGACCCAGTACTTC. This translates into CASSLEVAGNPLGETQYF. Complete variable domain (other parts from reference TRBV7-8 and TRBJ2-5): GAGVSQSPRYKVAKRGQDVALRCDPISGHVSLFWYQQALGQGPEFLTYFQNEAQLDKSGLPSDRFFAERPEGSVSTLKIQRTQQEDSAVYLCASSLEVAGNPLGETQYFGPGTRLLVL.

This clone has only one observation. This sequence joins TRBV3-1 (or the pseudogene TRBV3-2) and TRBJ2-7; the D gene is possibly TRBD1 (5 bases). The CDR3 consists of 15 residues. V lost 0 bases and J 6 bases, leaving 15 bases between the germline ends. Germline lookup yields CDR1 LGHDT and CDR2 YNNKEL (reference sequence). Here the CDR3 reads CASSQEPLTAIEQYF. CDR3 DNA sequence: TGTGCCAGCAGCCAAGAACCTTTGACAGCCATCGAGCAGTACTTC.

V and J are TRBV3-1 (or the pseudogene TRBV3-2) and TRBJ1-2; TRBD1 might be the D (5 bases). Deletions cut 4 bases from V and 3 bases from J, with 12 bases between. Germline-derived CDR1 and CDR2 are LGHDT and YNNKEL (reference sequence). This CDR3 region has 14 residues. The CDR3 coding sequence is TGTGCCAGCAGCCGAGGGACGGGGGACTATGGCTACACCTTC. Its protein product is CASSRGTGDYGYTF.

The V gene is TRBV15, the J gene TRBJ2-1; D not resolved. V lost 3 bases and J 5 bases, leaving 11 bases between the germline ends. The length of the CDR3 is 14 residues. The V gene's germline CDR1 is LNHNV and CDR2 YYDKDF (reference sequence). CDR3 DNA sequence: TGTGCCACCAGCAGCTGGCTAGGTGACAATGAGCAGTTCTTC. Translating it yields CATSSWLGDNEQFF.

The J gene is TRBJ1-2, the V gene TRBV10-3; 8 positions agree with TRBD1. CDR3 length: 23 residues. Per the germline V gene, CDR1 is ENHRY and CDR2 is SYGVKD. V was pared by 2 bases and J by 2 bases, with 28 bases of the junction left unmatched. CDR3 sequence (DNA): TGTGCCATCAGTGAGCCGGACAGGGCCCGCCTCAGGGACCAACCACTACAAAACTATGGCTACACCTTC. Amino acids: CAISEPDRARLRDQPLQNYGYTF.

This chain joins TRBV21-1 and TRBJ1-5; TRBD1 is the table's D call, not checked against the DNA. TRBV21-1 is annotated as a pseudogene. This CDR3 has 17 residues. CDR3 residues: CASSKLSLDRLNQPQHF. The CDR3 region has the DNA TGTGCCAGCAGCAAATTATCGCTCGACAGACTCAATCAGCCCCAGCATTTT.

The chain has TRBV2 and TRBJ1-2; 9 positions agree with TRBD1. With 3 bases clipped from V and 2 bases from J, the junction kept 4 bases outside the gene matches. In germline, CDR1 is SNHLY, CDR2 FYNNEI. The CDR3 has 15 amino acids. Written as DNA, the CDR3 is TGTGCCAGCAGTGAGAACAGGGGGCCGAACTATGGCTACACCTTC. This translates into CASSENRGPNYGYTF.

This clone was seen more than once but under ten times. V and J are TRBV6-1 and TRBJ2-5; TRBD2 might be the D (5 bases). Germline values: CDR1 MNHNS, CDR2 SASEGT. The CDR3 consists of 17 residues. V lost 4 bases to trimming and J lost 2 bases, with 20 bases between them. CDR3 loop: CASSAFLRAANQETQYF. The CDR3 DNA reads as TGTGCCAGCAGTGCCTTCCTCCGAGCGGCAAATCAAGAGACCCAGTACTTC.

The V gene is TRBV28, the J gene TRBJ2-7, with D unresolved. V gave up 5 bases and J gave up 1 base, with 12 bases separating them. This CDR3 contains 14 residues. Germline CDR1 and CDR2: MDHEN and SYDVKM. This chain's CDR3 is CASSLSPRSYEQYF. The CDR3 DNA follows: TGTGCCAGCAGTCTCTCCCCCCGGTCCTACGAGCAGTACTTC.

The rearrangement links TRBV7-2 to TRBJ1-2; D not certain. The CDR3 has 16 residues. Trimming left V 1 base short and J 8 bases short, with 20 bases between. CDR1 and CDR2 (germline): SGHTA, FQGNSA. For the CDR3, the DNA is TGTGCCAGCAGCTTAGAAGCCGTTCCGGGAGCGGAAGGCTACACCTTC. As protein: CASSLEAVPGAEGYTF. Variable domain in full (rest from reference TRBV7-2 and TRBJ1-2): GAGVSQSPSNKVTEKGKDVELRCDPISGHTALYWYRQSLGQGLEFLIYFQGNSAPDKSGLPSDRFSAERTGGSVSTLTIQRTQQEDSAVYLCASSLEAVPGAEGYTFGSGTRLTVV.

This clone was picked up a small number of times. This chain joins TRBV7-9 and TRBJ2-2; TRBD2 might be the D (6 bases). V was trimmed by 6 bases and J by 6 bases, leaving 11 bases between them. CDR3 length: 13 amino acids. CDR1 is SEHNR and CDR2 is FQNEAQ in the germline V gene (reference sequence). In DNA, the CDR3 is TGTGCCAGCAGTCCGGGGACTTCCGGGGAGCTGTTTTTT. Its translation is CASSPGTSGELFF.

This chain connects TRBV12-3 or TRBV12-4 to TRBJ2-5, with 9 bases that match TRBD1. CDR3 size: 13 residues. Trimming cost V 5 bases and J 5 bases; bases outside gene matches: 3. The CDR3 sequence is CASSRTGVETQYF. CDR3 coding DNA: TGTGCCAGCAGTCGGACAGGGGTCGAGACCCAGTACTTC.

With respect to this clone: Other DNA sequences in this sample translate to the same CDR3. In DNA, the CDR3 is TGCGCCAGCAGCCAAGACAGGGGTGGGCAGCCCCAGCATTTT. Translated, it gives CASSQDRGGQPQHF. The chain carries TRBV4-1 and TRBJ1-5; a weak D match, TRBD1 (6 bases). The CDR3 has 14 amino acids. The germline V and J ends were trimmed by 0 bases and 7 bases, with 10 bases remaining between them. CDR1 and CDR2 (germline): MGHRA, YSYEKL.

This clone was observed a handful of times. The CDR3 here is CAREQGHQPQHF. CDR3 DNA sequence: TGCGCCAGGGAACAGGGACATCAGCCCCAGCATTTT. The chain recombines TRBV23-1 with TRBJ1-5; D is perhaps TRBD1 (6 bases). TRBV23-1 is an ORF; its function is uncertain. Trimming took off 9 bases at V and 5 bases at J, with 11 bases between the two ends. There are 12 residues in the CDR3.

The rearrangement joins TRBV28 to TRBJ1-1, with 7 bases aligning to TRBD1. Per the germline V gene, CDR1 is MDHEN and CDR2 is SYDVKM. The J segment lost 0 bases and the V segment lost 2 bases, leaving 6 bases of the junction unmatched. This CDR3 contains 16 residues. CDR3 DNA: TGTGCCAGCAGTTTAGGGACAGAACTTATGAACACTGAAGCTTTCTTT. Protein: CASSLGTELMNTEAFF. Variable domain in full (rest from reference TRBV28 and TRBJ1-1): DVKVTQSSRYLVKRTGEKVFLECVQDMDHENMFWYRQDPGLGLRLIYFSYDVKMKEKGDIPEGYSVSREKKERFSLILESASTNQTSMYLCASSLGTELMNTEAFFGQGTRLTVV.

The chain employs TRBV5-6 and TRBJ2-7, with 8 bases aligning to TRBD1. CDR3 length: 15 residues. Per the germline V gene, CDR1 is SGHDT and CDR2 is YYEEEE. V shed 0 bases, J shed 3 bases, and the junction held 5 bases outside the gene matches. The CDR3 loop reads CASSLGAGGSYEQYF. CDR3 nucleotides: TGTGCCAGCAGCTTGGGGGCAGGGGGCAGCTACGAGCAGTACTTC.

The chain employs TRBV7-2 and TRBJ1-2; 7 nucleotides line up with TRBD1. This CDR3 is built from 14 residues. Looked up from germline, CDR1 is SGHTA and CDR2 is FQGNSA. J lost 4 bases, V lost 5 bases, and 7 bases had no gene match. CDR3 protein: CASSPKAGGYGYTF. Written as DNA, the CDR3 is TGTGCCAGCAGCCCAAAGGCAGGGGGCTATGGCTACACCTTC. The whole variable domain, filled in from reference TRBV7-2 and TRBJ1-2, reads GAGVSQSPSNKVTEKGKDVELRCDPISGHTALYWYRQSLGQGLEFLIYFQGNSAPDKSGLPSDRFSAERTGGSVSTLTIQRTQQEDSAVYLCASSPKAGGYGYTFGSGTRLTVV.